A single sample is the source of the 21 T cell receptor beta chains below, sequenced in a study of cytomegalovirus exposure and HLA in healthy donors. The protocol was immunoSEQ multiplex PCR, while the TCRdb copy is restricted to in-frame clones and leaves out a portion. The data hold around 300,000 clones, with 80% to 90% observed a single time. The material sequenced was PBMCs. The receptor set was obtained from a woman in her late teens or twenties in good health and CMV-seronegative.

The count of this clone is one. This rearrangement joins TRBV28 to TRBJ2-3, with D perhaps TRBD2 (5 bases). Trimming removed 6 bases at V and 2 bases at J, with 15 bases between. Germline values: CDR1 MDHEN, CDR2 SYDVKM. The CDR3 contains 15 residues. The DNA of the CDR3 is TGTGCCAGCAGGACCGGGATAAAGCCCACAGATACGCAGTATTTT. This codes for CASRTGIKPTDTQYF.

The J gene is TRBJ2-5, the V gene TRBV29-1; a possible D gene is TRBD2 (5 bases). The CDR3 consists of 12 residues. Between the trimmed V and J ends, which lost 7 bases and 5 bases, there was a span of 14 bases. Per the germline V gene, CDR1 is SQVTM and CDR2 is ANQGSEA. CDR3 nucleotide sequence: TGCAGCGCTTTGGACGGGAAGGAGACCCAGTACTTC. The encoded protein is CSALDGKETQYF.

This clone has a single count. This chain uses TRBV19 with TRBJ1-1; 10 bases line up with TRBD1. The CDR3 has 16 residues. Germline V gene sequence: CDR1 LNHDA, CDR2 SQIVND (reference sequence). The V segment lost 4 bases and the J segment 0 bases; nucleotides outside the gene matches: 5. CDR3 sequence: CASSKGTGVVNTEAFF. In DNA, the CDR3 is TGTGCCAGTAGTAAAGGGACAGGGGTTGTGAACACTGAAGCTTTCTTT.

The rearrangement joins TRBV6-1 to TRBJ2-7; 8 nucleotides agree with TRBD1. Germline CDR1 and CDR2: MNHNS and SASEGT. The ends lost 8 bases at V and 2 bases at J; junction bases unmatched: 11. The CDR3 spans 15 residues. The CDR3 spells CASDISPGQAYEQYF. The CDR3 nucleotides read TGTGCCAGCGACATAAGCCCGGGACAGGCCTACGAGCAGTACTTC.

This clone occurred a few times. The chain carries TRBV9 and TRBJ2-7; TRBD1 matches 7 bases. CDR3 length: 14 amino acids. The trim removed 2 bases at V and 5 bases at J, leaving 7 bases unmatched. Germline values: CDR1 SGDLS, CDR2 YYNGEE. In DNA form, the CDR3 reads TGTGCCAGCAGCGTTACAGGGGATCCCCACGAGCAGTACTTC. It is translated as CASSVTGDPHEQYF.

The gene calls are TRBV14 and TRBJ1-2; 7 positions match TRBD1. Germline-derived CDR1 and CDR2 are SGHDN and FVKESK. The V segment lost 1 base and the J segment 4 bases; nucleotides outside the gene matches: 0. The CDR3 contains 13 residues. CDR3 coding DNA: TGTGCCAGCAGCCAAGGACAGGGCTATGGCTACACCTTC. It encodes CASSQGQGYGYTF.

The gene calls are TRBV29-1 and TRBJ2-3, with D tentatively TRBD2 (6 bases). The V end lost 3 bases, the J end lost 4 bases, and 14 bases lay between the germline ends. The CDR3 loop spans 14 amino acids. Germline CDR1 is SQVTM and CDR2 is ANQGSEA. The CDR3 here is CSVDRWEVADTQYF. CDR3 nucleotides: TGCAGCGTTGATCGGTGGGAGGTTGCAGATACGCAGTATTTT.

V is TRBV7-9 and J is TRBJ2-7; D gene uncertain. From germline, CDR1 is SEHNR and CDR2 FQNEAQ (reference sequence). V was cut by 5 bases and J by 3 bases, with 8 bases left in between. The CDR3 consists of 12 residues. DNA of the CDR3: TGTGCCAGCAGCCTTACTTACTACGAGCAGTACTTC. This codes for CASSLTYYEQYF.

V usage is TRBV27 and J usage is TRBJ1-1; D ambiguous. Trimming removed 3 bases at V and 1 base at J, with 9 bases between. The germline CDR1 and CDR2 sequences are MNHEY and SMNVEV (reference sequence). There are 14 residues in the CDR3. CDR3: CASSLVGTNTEAFF. In nucleotides, the CDR3 is TGTGCCAGCAGTTTGGTGGGCACGAACACTGAAGCTTTCTTT.

The chain uses TRBV5-1 and TRBJ1-1; 11 bases are a match to TRBD1. The V gene's germline CDR1 is SGHRS and CDR2 YFSETQ. Germline trimming cut 4 bases from V and 3 bases from J; bases unmatched to any gene: 8. The CDR3 contains 16 residues. The CDR3 DNA reads TGCGCCAGCAGCGGGGGACAGGGGGTTATGGACACTGAAGCTTTCTTT. It yields the protein CASSGGQGVMDTEAFF.

CDR3 DNA: TGCGCCAGCAGGAAGGGACCCAGGGTGGCAGATGTGGGGACAGGGGGCTACGAGCAGTACTTC. It specifies CASRKGPRVADVGTGGYEQYF. The V call is TRBV5-1, the J call TRBJ2-7, with 11 bases that match TRBD1. Germline V lookup: CDR1 SGHRS, CDR2 YFSETQ. Unmatched junction bases numbered 25, after V lost 5 bases and J lost 3 bases. This CDR3 contains 21 residues.

The chain is built from TRBV11-3 and TRBJ2-7; 11 bases line up with TRBD2. This CDR3 spans 14 amino acids. Germline V CDR1 and CDR2: SGHNT, YENEEA. The trim removed 3 bases at V and 7 bases at J, leaving 5 bases unmatched. The CDR3 bases are TGTGCCAGCAGCTTTAGCGGGAGGGCCGGGGAGCAGTACTTC. Protein: CASSFSGRAGEQYF.

This chain uses TRBV5-6 with TRBJ1-4, with D perhaps TRBD1 (5 bases). Trimming pared 0 bases from V and 3 bases from J, leaving 6 bases between. Germline V gives CDR1 SGHDT, CDR2 YYEEEE. The CDR3 extends over 14 amino acids. CDR3: CASSLGTPNEKLFF. The CDR3 DNA follows: TGTGCCAGCAGCTTGGGGACACCTAATGAAAAACTGTTTTTT. Looking up the rest from reference TRBV5-6 and TRBJ1-4 gives the full variable domain: DAGVTQSPTHLIKTRGQQVTLRCSPKSGHDTVSWYQQALGQGPQFIFQYYEEEERQRGNFPDRFSGHQFPNYSSELNVNALLLGDSALYLCASSLGTPNEKLFFGSGTQLSVL.

The chain is built from TRBV15 and TRBJ1-5, with D possibly TRBD1 on 5 matching bases. Germline loops: CDR1 LNHNV, CDR2 YYDKDF (reference sequence). V lost 4 bases to trimming and J lost 0 bases, with 10 bases between them. The CDR3 totals 15 residues. CDR3 in amino acids: CATSTTVNSNQPQHF. The CDR3 DNA follows: TGTGCCACCAGCACGACAGTTAATAGCAATCAGCCCCAGCATTTT.

This clone was seen just once. The V gene is TRBV5-1, the J gene TRBJ2-3; 13 bases are shared with TRBD2. With 2 bases clipped from V and 5 bases from J, the junction kept 8 bases outside the gene matches. The germline V gene encodes CDR1 SGHRS and CDR2 YFSETQ. The CDR3 runs to 17 residues. CDR3 loop: CASSFLGLAGVRDTQYF. CDR3 coding DNA: TGCGCCAGCAGCTTCCTTGGACTAGCGGGAGTCCGAGATACGCAGTATTTT.

The chain is built from TRBV10-1 and TRBJ2-3; a possible D gene is TRBD1 (5 bases). This CDR3 is built from 15 residues. Germline loops: CDR1 WNHNN, CDR2 SYGVQD (reference sequence). The V end lost 7 bases, the J end lost 6 bases, and 20 bases lay between the germline ends. The CDR3 region is CASTMGQGLGDTQYF. DNA for the CDR3: TGCGCCAGCACAATGGGGCAGGGATTAGGGGATACGCAGTATTTT.

This sequence joins TRBV28 and TRBJ2-3, with D maybe TRBD2 (5 bases). The CDR3 contains 13 residues. Trimming removed 3 bases at V and 9 bases at J, with 13 bases between. From germline, CDR1 is MDHEN and CDR2 SYDVKM. This CDR3 reads CASSFPEGTTQYF. The DNA of the CDR3 is TGTGCCAGCAGTTTCCCAGAGGGTACGACGCAGTATTTT.

This chain links TRBV13 with TRBJ1-2; 7 nucleotides line up with TRBD1. V lost 3 bases and J lost 6; bases outside the gene matches: 4. Germline CDR1 and CDR2: PRHDT and FYEKMQ (reference sequence). CDR3 length equals 13 residues. CDR3 sequence reads: CASSFEGANGYTF. DNA of the CDR3: TGTGCCAGCAGCTTCGAGGGGGCTAATGGCTACACCTTC.

The chain employs TRBV6-4 and TRBJ1-5, with 9 nucleotides matching TRBD1. In germline, CDR1 is MRHNA, CDR2 SNTAGT. Trimming took 6 bases from V and 0 from J; bases not matched to a gene: 12. This CDR3 region has 18 residues. The CDR3 nucleotides are TGTGCCAGCAGGGCCGGGACAGGGCAAGGCTTTAGCAATCAGCCCCAGCATTTT. Its translation: CASRAGTGQGFSNQPQHF.

The V and J genes are TRBV30 and TRBJ2-7; 10 bases map to TRBD2. The CDR3 extends over 14 amino acids. Germline CDR1 is GTSNPN and CDR2 is SVGIG (reference sequence). The J segment lost 6 bases and the V segment lost 4 bases, leaving 9 bases of the junction unmatched. CDR3 loop: CAWKPGLASVEQYF. CDR3 nucleotides: TGTGCCTGGAAGCCGGGACTAGCGTCTGTCGAGCAGTACTTC.

V gene TRBV11-3 combines with J gene TRBJ2-7; the D gene is possibly TRBD1 (5 bases). The CDR3 runs to 15 residues. V was shortened by 4 bases and J by 4 bases, with 17 bases between the two germline ends. Germline loops: CDR1 SGHNT, CDR2 YENEEA. The CDR3 DNA reads as TGTGCCAGCAGCTACCCCAAGGGGTATCATTACGAGCAGTACTTC. This translates into CASSYPKGYHYEQYF.